The rows below give T cell receptor beta chains drawn from one sample of a study of T cells in Graves' hyperthyroidism and ophthalmopathy. TCRdb reprocessed the multiplex PCR reads with MiXCR, giving one entry per CDR3 protein. This sample has a few hundred thousand distinct CDR3 sequences, with under 15% found just once. Source material: blood. The receptor source for this set is a woman in her twenties or thirties with Graves' hyperthyroidism. Each CDR3 is given with its conserved first and last residue. The D gene is left open where the match is weak. Rows may omit the clone size; those that give it use once, few, many or a size class.

few NA TRBJ1-6 12 TRBV20-1 TGCAGTGCTAAGGGATATAATTCACCCCTCCACTTT CSAKGYNSPLHF
many NA TRBJ2-3 14 TRBV7-2 TGTGCCAGCAGCTTAGATGGCGGGCAAGATACGCAGTATTTT CASSLDGGQDTQYF
many TRBD1 TRBJ1-1 14 TRBV3-1 TGTGCCAGCAGACGACAGGGGATGAACACTGAAGCTTTCTTT CASRRQGMNTEAFF
many NA TRBJ2-7 12 TRBV20-1 TGCAGTGCTAGCGGGGTAACCTACGAGCAGTACTTC CSASGVTYEQYF
NA NA TRBJ2-5 13 TRBV28 TGTGCCAGCAGTTCCCAGCCGGTGTGGACCCAGTACTTC CASSSQPVWTQYF
NA NA TRBJ2-7 17 TRBV28 TGTGCCAGCACGCGTCAGGGGACCGTAGGCACCCGGAACGAGCAGTACTTC CASTRQGTVGTRNEQYF
few NA TRBJ2-7 13 TRBV2 TGTGCCAGCGTCTTCCAGATGGGTTACGAGCAGTACTTC CASVFQMGYEQYF
NA NA TRBJ2-3 13 TRBV19 TGTGCCAGTAGTATGATCGTTGAAGATACGCAGTATTTT CASSMIVEDTQYF
NA TRBD2 TRBJ2-7 15 TRBV6-6 TGTGCCAGCAGTTACGCGACTAGCGGCACACTCGAGCAGTACTTC CASSYATSGTLEQYF
few NA TRBJ2-7 13 TRBV24-1 TGTGCCACCAGTGATTTGGACGAGAACGAGCAGTACTTC CATSDLDENEQYF
many NA TRBJ2-1 11 TRBV30 TGTGCCTGGGGAGACTACAATGAGCAGTTCTTC CAWGDYNEQFF
many TRBD2 TRBJ2-7 15 TRBV30 TGTGCCTGGAGTCGTAGCGGGAGTTTAGGGTACGAGCAGTACTTC CAWSRSGSLGYEQYF
many NA TRBJ2-1 14 TRBV27 TGTGCCAGCAGTAGCCGGGACTTCTACAATGAGCAATTCTTC CASSSRDFYNEQFF
NA TRBD2 TRBJ2-7 16 TRBV20-1 TGCAGTGCTAGCCTAGCGGGAGTACCCCGGAGGTACGAGCAGTACTTC CSASLAGVPRRYEQYF
NA NA TRBJ2-1 16 TRBV20-1 TGCAGTGCTAGAGATCGAGGCGGTGAGGGCTACAATGGGCAGTTCTTC CSARDRGGEGYNGQFF
NA NA TRBJ2-2 13 TRBV20-1 TGCAGTGCTAACCGCCCCCCCCTTCAGGAGCTGTTTTTT CSANRPPLQELFF
few TRBD1 TRBJ2-4 12 TRBV28 TGTGCCAGCAGTCCAAGGGGACAGCGCTCGAACTTC CASSPRGQRSNF
NA NA TRBJ2-2 14 TRBV25-1 TGTGCCAGCAGTGAATTTGGGGACGTCGGGGAGCTGTTTTTT CASSEFGDVGELFF
NA NA TRBJ2-2 15 TRBV20-1 TGCAGTGCTAGAGATCTCGCGGAGAACACCGGGGAGCTGTTTTTT CSARDLAENTGELFF
many TRBD2 TRBJ2-7 14 TRBV27 TGTGCCAGCAGTATAACTAGCGGGACCTACGAGCAGTACTTC CASSITSGTYEQYF
many NA TRBJ2-2 17 TRBV28 TGTGCCAGCAACACCAACCCAGGGGCCCGGAACACCGGGGAGCTGTTTTTT CASNTNPGARNTGELFF
few NA TRBJ1-4 15 TRBV7-9 TGTGCCAGCAGCTTATCGGCGGGCACTAATGAAAAACTGTTTTTT CASSLSAGTNEKLFF
few NA TRBJ2-7 16 TRBV25-1 TGTGCCAGCAGTGAATGGGGCCTACGTTGGGGCTACGAGCAGTACTTC CASSEWGLRWGYEQYF
many NA TRBJ2-3 14 TRBV20-1 TGCAGTGCTAGAGATGGGCAGTTGACAGATACGCAGTATTTT CSARDGQLTDTQYF
many NA TRBJ1-5 14 TRBV5-1 TGCGCCAGCAGCTTGGGGGCGGGGAGTCAGCCCCAGCATTTT CASSLGAGSQPQHF
many TRBD2 TRBJ2-3 17 TRBV18 TGTGCCAGCTCACCGGAATTCACTAGCGGTCGCACAGATACGCAGTATTTT CASSPEFTSGRTDTQYF
NA NA TRBJ1-3 16 TRBV6-6 TGTGCCAGCAGTTACTCAATGTGGGACTCTGGAAACACCATATATTTT CASSYSMWDSGNTIYF
many TRBD1 TRBJ2-1 16 TRBV5-8 TGTGCCAGCAGCTTGGCAGTGGGACAGCTACAGAATGAGCAGTTCTTC CASSLAVGQLQNEQFF
many TRBD2 TRBJ2-5 17 TRBV30 TGTGCCTGGAGTGTCCCGATTACTAGCGGGGGACAAGAGACCCAGTACTTC CAWSVPITSGGQETQYF
many TRBD1 TRBJ1-5 16 TRBV2 TGTGCCAGCAGTGAGCAGCCGACAGGGAGCAATCAGCCCCAGCATTTT CASSEQPTGSNQPQHF
many TRBD2 TRBJ2-3 14 TRBV11-2 TGTGCCAGCAGCTTAATTAGCGGGAGCGATACGCAGTATTTT CASSLISGSDTQYF
few NA TRBJ2-3 16 TRBV6-7 TGTGCCAGCAGTTTAGGTGAACGACATTGCGCAGATACGCAGTATTTT CASSLGERHCADTQYF
NA NA TRBJ2-7 11 TRBV29-1 TGCAGCGGGGGGGACGGCTACGAGCAGTACTTC CSGGDGYEQYF
NA TRBD1 TRBJ1-2 15 TRBV14 TGTGCCAGCAGCCAAGGAACAGGGGAATTTTATGGCTACACCTTC CASSQGTGEFYGYTF
many NA TRBJ2-5 15 TRBV5-1 TGCGCCAGCAGCTTGGAGGCAGGGCCAGAAGAGACCCAGTACTTC CASSLEAGPEETQYF
NA NA TRBJ1-4 14 TRBV12-3/TRBV12-4 TGTGCCAGCAGTCCGGGGTCAACTAATGAAAAACTGTTTTTT CASSPGSTNEKLFF
few NA TRBJ1-2 14 TRBV2 TGTGCCAGCAGTGAAACTGGTAGCCTCTATGGCTACACCTTC CASSETGSLYGYTF
few NA TRBJ1-5 15 TRBV28 TGTGCCAGCAGTTTTAAACAGGCGATAAATCAGCCCCAGCATTTT CASSFKQAINQPQHF
NA TRBD1 TRBJ2-2 15 TRBV5-1 TGCGCCAGCAGCTTGGGTCAGGGGGCCGGCGGGGAGCTGTTTTTT CASSLGQGAGGELFF
NA NA TRBJ2-1 12 TRBV2 TGTGCCAGCAGGGCCGCGGGGTCTGAGCAGTTCTTC CASRAAGSEQFF
few NA TRBJ1-2 15 TRBV27 TGTGCCAGCAGTTTATCGTCCAGGGGTAACTATGGCTACACCTTC CASSLSSRGNYGYTF
few NA TRBJ2-7 14 TRBV28 TGTGCCAGCAGTTCCCAGAGGACCGGCTACGAGCAGTACTTC CASSSQRTGYEQYF
many TRBD2 TRBJ2-7 17 TRBV7-2 TGTGCCAGCAGCTCCGGGCGAGGACTAGCGGGAATTTACGAGCAGTACTTC CASSSGRGLAGIYEQYF
many TRBD2 TRBJ2-2 15 TRBV28 TGTGCCAGCATCACTAGCGGGATTAACACCGGGGAGCTGTTTTTT CASITSGINTGELFF
many NA TRBJ2-7 16 TRBV28 TGTGCCAGCAGTTTGGGAGGACAGATGAGCTCCTACGAGCAGTACTTC CASSLGGQMSSYEQYF
NA TRBD2 TRBJ2-3 14 TRBV12-3/TRBV12-4 TGTGCCACTACTAGCGGACCTATCACAGATACGCAGTATTTT CATTSGPITDTQYF
many TRBD1 TRBJ2-2 15 TRBV12-3/TRBV12-4 TGTGCCACCCAGCCCGGGACAGGGAGAGCCGGGGAGCTGTTTTTT CATQPGTGRAGELFF
many NA TRBJ2-7 11 TRBV28 TGTGCCAGCAGTTTATATGACGAGCAGTACTTC CASSLYDEQYF
few TRBD2 TRBJ2-3 16 TRBV29-1 TGCAGCGCCGGTGGGTCTAGCGGAGGAAGCACAGATACGCAGTATTTT CSAGGSSGGSTDTQYF
many NA TRBJ2-1 15 TRBV2 TGTGCCAGCAGTGAAAGGGGTCTAGCTGGAAGTGAGCAGTTCTTC CASSERGLAGSEQFF